A selection of T cell receptor beta chains follows, all from one sample in a study of graft-versus-host responses after intestinal transplantation. These receptors' antigens are unknown. Sequenced by immunoSEQ multiplex PCR; TCRdb stores in-frame clones only, minus some. The data hold tens of thousands of clones, with around 92% observed a single time. Sequencing used unstimulated CD4+ T cells sorted from spleen or lymph node cells, obtained before intestinal transplant. The receptors shown here come from a human donor who received an intestinal transplant. The conserved cysteine and the conserved F or W are not part of the CDR3 here. Clone sizes are given selectively: once, few, many, or a class where the clone is expanded.

V gene	clone size	J gene	CDR3 length	CDR3 protein
TRBV5-1	-	TRBJ2-7	13	ASSLAPELDYEQY
TRBV30	-	TRBJ2-7	15	AWSVKKGATVSYEQY
TRBV18	-	TRBJ2-3	16	ASSPRRGLSEGTDTQY
TRBV7-2	-	TRBJ2-3	14	ASSPQRGARTDTQY
TRBV6-6	-	TRBJ2-2	13	ASSYDAGGRRELF
TRBV19	-	TRBJ1-6	13	ASSPVGPPNSPLH
TRBV4-3	-	TRBJ2-7	12	ASSQSGRGYEQY
TRBV6-6	few	TRBJ1-6	14	ASSYTTGSASSPLH
TRBV11-3	-	TRBJ1-1	12	ASSLVAGNTEAF
TRBV10-1	-	TRBJ2-7	12	ASSVNQGASEQY
TRBV19	-	TRBJ1-2	11	ASSTRDRDGYT
TRBV9	-	TRBJ2-7	12	ASGRLLGSDEQY
TRBV2	-	TRBJ2-3	12	ASRVQGNTDTQY
TRBV30	-	TRBJ1-3	10	ARGQDGNTIY
TRBV10-3	few	TRBJ2-1	14	AIRGQAGWGYNEQF
TRBV19	-	TRBJ2-7	14	ASSIVGGDRGHQQY
TRBV28	-	TRBJ2-3	10	ASSSLGENFQ
TRBV7-2	-	TRBJ2-3	13	ASSPWGGVADTQY
TRBV4-1	-	TRBJ2-7	12	ASSQEGLPYEQY
TRBV7-2	-	TRBJ2-3	14	ASSLHGGTSGVTQY
TRBV6-1	-	TRBJ2-2	12	ASSEVRVSGELF
TRBV5-6	-	TRBJ2-7	13	ASSRTGGSSYEQY
TRBV30	-	TRBJ1-6	12	AWSVSVENSPLH
TRBV12-5	-	TRBJ1-5	11	ASAWDRGQPQH
TRBV4-3	-	TRBJ1-2	13	ASSQVVEGISGYT
TRBV19	-	TRBJ2-1	11	ASSIRTSRDQF
TRBV6-5	-	TRBJ1-1	12	ASSFRGGNTEAF
TRBV4-1	once	TRBJ2-5	11	ASSQGGEETKY
TRBV5-6	-	TRBJ1-1	14	ASSFQLGRGDTEAF
TRBV11-2	-	TRBJ1-2	13	ASSLVGQRLYGYT
TRBV2	-	TRBJ1-1	13	ASSEALAVNTEAF
TRBV4-3	-	TRBJ2-5	13	ASSLSGGPQETQY
TRBV7-2	-	TRBJ1-3	13	ASSLRQFSGNTIY
TRBV2	-	TRBJ2-1	11	ASGAGGYNEQF
TRBV30	-	TRBJ2-7	14	AWSEGSTGSSYEQY
TRBV19	-	TRBJ1-2	14	ASSIDLGQGYGGYT
TRBV19	-	TRBJ2-7	16	ASSNLGVVAGAIYEQY
TRBV5-4	-	TRBJ1-1	11	ASSKDRVTEAF
TRBV2	-	TRBJ2-7	11	ASGRGGFYEQY
TRBV6-4	-	TRBJ1-1	13	ASSEVEQGNTEAF
TRBV7-8	-	TRBJ2-7	15	ASSLAQPDRGAYEQY
TRBV7-2	-	TRBJ2-1	14	ASSFQTGGGDNEQF
TRBV19	-	TRBJ2-7	12	ASSELAGGTGQY
TRBV6-1	-	TRBJ1-5	11	ASRVEINQPQH
TRBV9	-	TRBJ1-1	15	ASSVAPAGARDTEAF
TRBV7-2	-	TRBJ2-7	18	ASSLAGAGVAGGRTYEQY
TRBV9	-	TRBJ2-2	15	ASSVGAGLKNTGELF
TRBV7-2	-	TRBJ1-5	12	ASSLKTGDQPQH
TRBV5-6	-	TRBJ2-7	14	ASSLVMGGLSYEQY
TRBV9	-	TRBJ2-7	13	ASSVGVGQGYEQY
TRBV9	-	TRBJ2-7	12	ASSVDGGSYEQY
TRBV7-2	-	TRBJ2-7	13	ASRPGQGFSYEQY
TRBV6-5	-	TRBJ2-7	11	ASTGTGGSEQY
TRBV7-2	-	TRBJ2-5	10	ASSLVEETQY
TRBV7-9	few	TRBJ2-7	12	ASSLQGQANEQY